The entry below gives a single T cell receptor (beta chain) sequence along with its context. Its antigen is unidentified. V lost 0 bases and J 2 bases, leaving 5 bases between the germline ends. This CDR3 contains 13 residues. Per the germline V gene, CDR1 is SGHRS and CDR2 is YFSETQ. Only in-frame clones appear in the TCRdb table, and some are missing; sequencing was by immunoSEQ multiplex PCR. The sample lists approximately 42,000 clones, 65% to 85% occurring once. The data are from a study of neoadjuvant anti-PD-1 for oral cavity cancer. Regarding the study as a whole: Only a few patients per response group were TCR-analyzed; validation needed.

Stated time point: after neoadjuvant nivolumab, at surgical resection. The rearrangement links TRBV5-1 to TRBJ1-2, with D tentatively TRBD1 (5 bases). This TCR was recovered from a person between 40 and 79 years old with oral cavity squamous cell carcinoma. The sample was PBMCs, taken after nivolumab (anti-PD-1) treatment. CDR3 region: CASSLDRNYGYTF. The CDR3 bases are TGCGCCAGCAGCTTGGACAGGAACTATGGCTACACCTTC. Filled out from reference TRBV5-1 and TRBJ1-2, the complete variable domain reads KAGVTQTPRYLIKTRGQQVTLSCSPISGHRSVSWYQQTPGQGLQFLFEYFSETQRNKGNFPGRFSGRQFSNSRSEMNVSTLELGDSALYLCASSLDRNYGYTFGSGTRLTVV.